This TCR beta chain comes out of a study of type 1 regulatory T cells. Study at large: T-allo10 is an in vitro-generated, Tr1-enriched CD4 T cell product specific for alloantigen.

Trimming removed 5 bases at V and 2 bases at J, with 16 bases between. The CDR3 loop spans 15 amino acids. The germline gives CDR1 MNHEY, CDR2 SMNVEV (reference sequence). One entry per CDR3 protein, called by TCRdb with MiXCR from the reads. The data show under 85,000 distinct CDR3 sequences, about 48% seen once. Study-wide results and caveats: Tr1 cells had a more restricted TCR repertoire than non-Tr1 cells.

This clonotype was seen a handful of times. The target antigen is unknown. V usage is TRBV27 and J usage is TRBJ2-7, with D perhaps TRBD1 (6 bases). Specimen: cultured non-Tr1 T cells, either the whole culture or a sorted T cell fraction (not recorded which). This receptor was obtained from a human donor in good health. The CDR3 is CASSPGRGQPYEQYF. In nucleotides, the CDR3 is TGTGCCAGCAGTCCTGGACGTGGACAGCCCTACGAGCAGTACTTC.